This T cell receptor beta chain was captured by sequencing in a study of OX40 agonist ivuxolimab in advanced cancers. Overall study results and limits: It was not determined which antigens were specifically recognized by the peripheral T cells that had undergone clonal expansion.

The method was immunoSEQ multiplex PCR; TCRdb's version includes in-frame clones alone and lacks a portion of them. The repertoire consists of roughly 86,000 clones, with 80% to 90% occurring once and the leading ten covering over 7%. The CDR3 spans 13 residues. V lost 4 bases and J lost 3, with 7 bases in between. The germline gives CDR1 SGHNT, CDR2 YYREEE (reference sequence). As concerns this clone: The antigen is not known.

The chain uses TRBV5-4 and TRBJ2-2; no firm D call. The receptor's source is an adult with an advanced solid tumor such as melanoma, head and neck, liver or kidney cancer. The sequenced sample was CD4+ or CD8+ T cells sorted from blood, obtained in a trial of the OX40 agonist ivuxolimab. This CDR3 reads CASSRVDTGELFF. Here the CDR3 DNA reads TGTGCCAGCAGCCGGGTGGACACCGGGGAGCTGTTTTTT.